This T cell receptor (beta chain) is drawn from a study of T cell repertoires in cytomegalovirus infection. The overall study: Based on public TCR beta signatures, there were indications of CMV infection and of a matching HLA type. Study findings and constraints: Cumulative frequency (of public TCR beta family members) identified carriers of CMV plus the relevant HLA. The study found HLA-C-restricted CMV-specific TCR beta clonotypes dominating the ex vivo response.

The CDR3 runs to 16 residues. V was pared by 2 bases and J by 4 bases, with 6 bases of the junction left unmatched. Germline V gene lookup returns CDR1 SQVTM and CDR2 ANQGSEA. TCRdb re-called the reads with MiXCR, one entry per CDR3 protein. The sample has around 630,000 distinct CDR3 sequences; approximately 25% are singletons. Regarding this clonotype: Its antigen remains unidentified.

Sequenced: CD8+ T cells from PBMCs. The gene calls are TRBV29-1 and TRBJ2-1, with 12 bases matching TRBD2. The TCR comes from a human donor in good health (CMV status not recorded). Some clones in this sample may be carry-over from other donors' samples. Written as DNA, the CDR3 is TGCAGCGTTGAATGGGCTAGCGGGGGGGTTTACAATGAGCAGTTCTTC. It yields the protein CSVEWASGGVYNEQFF.